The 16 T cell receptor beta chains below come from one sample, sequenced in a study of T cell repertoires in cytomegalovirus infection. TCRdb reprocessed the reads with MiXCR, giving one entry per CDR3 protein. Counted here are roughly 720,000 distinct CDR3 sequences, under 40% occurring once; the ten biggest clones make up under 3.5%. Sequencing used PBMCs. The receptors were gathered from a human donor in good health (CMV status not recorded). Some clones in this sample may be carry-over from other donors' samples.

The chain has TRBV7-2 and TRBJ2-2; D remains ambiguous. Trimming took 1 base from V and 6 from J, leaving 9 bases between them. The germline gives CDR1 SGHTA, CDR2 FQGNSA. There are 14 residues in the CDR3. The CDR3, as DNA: TGTGCCAGCAGCTTAGAGCATTTTCCCGGGGAGCTGTTTTTT. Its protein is CASSLEHFPGELFF.

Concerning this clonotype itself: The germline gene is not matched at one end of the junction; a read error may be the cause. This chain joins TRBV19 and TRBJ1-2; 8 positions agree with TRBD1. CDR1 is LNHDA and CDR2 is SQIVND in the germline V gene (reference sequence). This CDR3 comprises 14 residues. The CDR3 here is CASRSRQGSYGHTF. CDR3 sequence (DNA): TGTGCCAGTCGATCCCGACAGGGGAGCTATGGCCACACCTTC.

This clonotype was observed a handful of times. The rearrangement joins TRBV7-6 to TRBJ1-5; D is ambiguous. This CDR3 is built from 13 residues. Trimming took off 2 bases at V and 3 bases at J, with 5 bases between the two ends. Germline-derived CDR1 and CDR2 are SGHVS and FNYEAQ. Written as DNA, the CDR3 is TGTGCCAGCAGCTTAAAGAACAATCAGCCCCAGCATTTT. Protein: CASSLKNNQPQHF.

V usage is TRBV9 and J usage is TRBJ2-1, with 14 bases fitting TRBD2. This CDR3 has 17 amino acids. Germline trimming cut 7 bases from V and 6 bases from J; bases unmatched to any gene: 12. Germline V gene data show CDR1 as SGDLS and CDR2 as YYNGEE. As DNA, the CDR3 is TGTGCCAGCCGTCAGGACGCAGGGACTAGCGGGGGCAATGAGCAGTTCTTC. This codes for CASRQDAGTSGGNEQFF.

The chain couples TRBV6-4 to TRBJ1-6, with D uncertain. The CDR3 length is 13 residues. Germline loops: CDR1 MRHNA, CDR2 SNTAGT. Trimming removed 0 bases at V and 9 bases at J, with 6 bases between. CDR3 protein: CASSDSRVSPLHF. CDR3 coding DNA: TGTGCCAGCAGTGACTCGCGGGTTTCACCCCTCCACTTT.

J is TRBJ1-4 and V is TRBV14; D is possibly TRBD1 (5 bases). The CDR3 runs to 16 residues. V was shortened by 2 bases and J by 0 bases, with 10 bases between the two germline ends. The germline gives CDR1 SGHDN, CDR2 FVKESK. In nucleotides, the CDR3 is TGTGCCAGCAGCCAAAGGACATATGCAACTAATGAAAAACTGTTTTTT. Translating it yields CASSQRTYATNEKLFF.

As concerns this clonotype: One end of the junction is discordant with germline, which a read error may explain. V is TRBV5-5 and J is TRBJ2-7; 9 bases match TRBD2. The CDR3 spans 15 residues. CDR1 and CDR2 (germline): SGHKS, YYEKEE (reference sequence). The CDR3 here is CASRIAGTSSHEQYF. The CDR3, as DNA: TGTGCCAGCCGAATAGCCGGGACTAGCTCCCACGAGCAGTACTTC.

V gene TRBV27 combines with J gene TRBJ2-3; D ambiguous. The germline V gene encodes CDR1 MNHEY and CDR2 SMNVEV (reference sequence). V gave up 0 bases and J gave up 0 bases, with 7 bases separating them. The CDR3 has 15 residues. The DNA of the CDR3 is TGTGCCAGCAGTTTATCTAGCTATAGCACAGATACGCAGTATTTT. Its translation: CASSLSSYSTDTQYF.

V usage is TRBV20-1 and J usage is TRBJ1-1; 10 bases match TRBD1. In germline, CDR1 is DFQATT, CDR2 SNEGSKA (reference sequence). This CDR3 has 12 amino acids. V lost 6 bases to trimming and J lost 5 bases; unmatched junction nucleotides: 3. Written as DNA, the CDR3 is TGCAGTGCGGGACAGGGGAGGACTGAAGCTTTCTTT. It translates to CSAGQGRTEAFF.

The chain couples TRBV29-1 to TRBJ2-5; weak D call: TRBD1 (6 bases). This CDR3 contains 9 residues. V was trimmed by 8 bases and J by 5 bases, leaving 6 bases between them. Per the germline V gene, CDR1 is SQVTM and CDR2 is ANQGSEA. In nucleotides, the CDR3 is TGCAGCACAGGGGAGACCCAGTACTTC. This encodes CSTGETQYF.

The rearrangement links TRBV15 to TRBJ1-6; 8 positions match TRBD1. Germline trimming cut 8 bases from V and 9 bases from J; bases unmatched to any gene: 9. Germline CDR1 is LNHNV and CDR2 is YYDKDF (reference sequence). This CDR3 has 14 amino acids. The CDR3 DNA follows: TGTGCCACCGCACCGGGACAGGTAGCTTCACCCCTCCACTTT. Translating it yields CATAPGQVASPLHF.

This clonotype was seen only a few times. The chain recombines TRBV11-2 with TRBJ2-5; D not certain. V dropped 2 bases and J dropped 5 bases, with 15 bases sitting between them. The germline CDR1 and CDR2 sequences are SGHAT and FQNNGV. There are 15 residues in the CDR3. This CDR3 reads CASSLSLIFRETQYF. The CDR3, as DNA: TGTGCCAGCAGCTTATCCCTTATCTTTCGGGAGACCCAGTACTTC.

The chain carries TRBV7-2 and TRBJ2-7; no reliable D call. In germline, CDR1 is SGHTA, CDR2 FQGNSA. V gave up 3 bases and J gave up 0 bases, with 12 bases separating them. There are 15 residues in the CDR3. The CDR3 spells CASSFEGLSSYEQYF. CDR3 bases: TGTGCCAGCAGCTTTGAAGGGCTCAGCTCCTACGAGCAGTACTTC.

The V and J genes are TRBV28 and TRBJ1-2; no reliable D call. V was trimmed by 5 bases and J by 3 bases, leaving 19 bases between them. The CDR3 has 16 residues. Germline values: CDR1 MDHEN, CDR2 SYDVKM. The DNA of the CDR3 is TGTGCCAGCAGTGGCCCGATTGGGCCCGTGGACTATGGCTACACCTTC. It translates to CASSGPIGPVDYGYTF.

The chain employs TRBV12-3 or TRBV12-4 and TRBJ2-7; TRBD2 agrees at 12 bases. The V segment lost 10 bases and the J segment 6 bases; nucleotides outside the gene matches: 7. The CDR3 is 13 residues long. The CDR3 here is CATRLAGVPEQYF. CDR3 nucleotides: TGTGCCACCCGACTAGCGGGAGTACCCGAGCAGTACTTC.

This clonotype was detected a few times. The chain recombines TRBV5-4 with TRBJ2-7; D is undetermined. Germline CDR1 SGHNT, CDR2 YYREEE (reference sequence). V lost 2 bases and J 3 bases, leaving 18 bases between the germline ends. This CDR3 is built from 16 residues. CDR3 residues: CASSFSGSYQSYEQYF. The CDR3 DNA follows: TGTGCCAGCAGCTTCTCAGGCTCCTACCAAAGCTACGAGCAGTACTTC.